The 4 T cell receptor beta chains below come from one sample, sequenced in a study of blood T cell repertoires in COVID-19. Clones were sequenced by immunoSEQ multiplex PCR, and TCRdb holds only the in-frame ones, with some missing. The repertoire holds around 69,000 clones, with 80% to 90% as singletons. Sequencing was carried out using peripheral blood. Receptor source: a woman in her sixties or seventies with acute or convalescent COVID-19.

This chain joins TRBV2 and TRBJ1-6; D call uncertain. The CDR3 has 14 amino acids. Germline loops: CDR1 SNHLY, CDR2 FYNNEI. Trimming took 3 bases from V and 7 from J, leaving 10 bases between them. The CDR3 nucleotides are TGTGCCAGCAGTGAGCCCCCACAAAATTCACCCCTCCACTTT. It specifies CASSEPPQNSPLHF.

This clone was counted a single time. The chain has TRBV11-2 and TRBJ2-7, with 11 nucleotides matching TRBD2. This CDR3 spans 13 amino acids. The germline V gene has CDR1 SGHAT and CDR2 FQNNGV. Trimming removed 5 bases from V and 9 bases from J; junction bases left unmatched: 6. CDR3 DNA: TGTGCCAGCAGCGCTGGGACTAGCGGCGGGCAGTACTTC. Protein: CASSAGTSGGQYF.

The chain uses TRBV2 and TRBJ2-1; tentative D call: TRBD2 (6 bases). There are 12 residues in the CDR3. Germline CDR1 and CDR2: SNHLY and FYNNEI. V was trimmed by 3 bases and J by 8 bases, leaving 8 bases between them. In DNA form, the CDR3 reads TGTGCCAGCAGTGAGGGGGGATATGAGCAGTTCTTC. This sequence encodes CASSEGGYEQFF.

This clone was recorded once. This sequence joins TRBV19 and TRBJ1-4; 9 bases match TRBD1. CDR1 LNHDA and CDR2 SQIVND come from the germline V gene (reference sequence). This CDR3 comprises 14 residues. Losses at the gene ends were 6 bases for V and 5 bases for J; bases not matched to a gene: 4. CDR3 protein: CASREGQGNEKLFF. DNA of the CDR3: TGTGCCAGTAGAGAGGGACAGGGAAATGAAAAACTGTTTTTT.